These 6 T cell receptor beta chains originate from one sample sequenced in a study of blood T cell repertoires in COVID-19. Profiled with immunoSEQ multiplex PCR; TCRdb holds only in-frame clones, not every one. The sample lists 200,000 to 300,000 clones; around 90% were seen once. The sequencing input was peripheral blood. These receptors came from a person between 18 and 35 years old with COVID-19, enrolled during active disease.

The chain uses TRBV24-1 and TRBJ2-7, with TRBD2 matching 10 bases. Trimming cost V 5 bases and J 7 bases; bases outside gene matches: 16. The CDR3 length is 17 residues. Germline V gene lookup returns CDR1 KGHDR and CDR2 SFDVKD. The CDR3 here is CATSAGPKREGQKEQYF. In nucleotides, the CDR3 is TGTGCCACCAGTGCGGGTCCCAAGCGGGAGGGCCAGAAAGAGCAGTACTTC.

Comment on this clone: The same CDR3 can be traced to other DNA sequences in this sample. The genes are TRBV9 and TRBJ1-5, with TRBD1 identical over 7 bases. The V segment lost 0 bases and the J segment 3 bases; nucleotides outside the gene matches: 3. Germline CDR1 SGDLS, CDR2 YYNGEE. This CDR3 spans 15 amino acids. The CDR3 bases are TGTGCCAGCAGCGTAGGGACAGGACTCAATCAGCCCCAGCATTTT. Its protein is CASSVGTGLNQPQHF. Based on the CDR3 plus reference TRBV9 and TRBJ1-5, the full variable domain is DSGVTQTPKHLITATGQRVTLRCSPRSGDLSVYWYQQSLDQGLQFLIQYYNGEERAKGNILERFSAQQFPDLHSELNLSSLELGDSALYFCASSVGTGLNQPQHFGDGTRLSIL.

The rearrangement links TRBV9 to TRBJ1-2; D possibly corresponds to TRBD1 (5 bases). This CDR3 region has 16 residues. V was clipped by 4 bases and J by 0 bases, with 16 bases between them. The V gene's germline CDR1 is SGDLS and CDR2 YYNGEE. The CDR3 region is CASSPQGSGTNYGYTF. Written as DNA, the CDR3 is TGTGCCAGCAGCCCGCAGGGCTCAGGGACTAACTATGGCTACACCTTC.

The CDR3 coding sequence is TGTGCCAGCAGTTTTCGTGTCAACACCGGGGAGCTGTTTTTT. This sequence encodes CASSFRVNTGELFF. V is TRBV28 and J is TRBJ2-2; D is uncertain. V was trimmed by 3 bases and J by 2 bases, leaving 7 bases between them. Germline V CDR1 and CDR2: MDHEN, SYDVKM. This CDR3 has 14 residues.

V is TRBV11-2 and J is TRBJ2-7, with D maybe TRBD2 (6 bases). Trimming left V 4 bases short and J 4 bases short, with 20 bases between. In germline, CDR1 is SGHAT, CDR2 FQNNGV. The CDR3 extends over 16 amino acids. Written as DNA, the CDR3 is TGTGCCAGCAGCTGGAGGGCACTGGGTACCCAATACGAGCAGTACTTC. Translation: CASSWRALGTQYEQYF.

The J gene is TRBJ1-2, the V gene TRBV28, with TRBD1 as a possible D gene (5 bases). Germline CDR1 is MDHEN and CDR2 is SYDVKM. Trimming pared 7 bases from V and 7 bases from J, leaving 16 bases between. CDR3 length equals 13 residues. For the CDR3, the DNA is TGTGCCAGCACCACTGAAGGGGCCGCTGGCTACACCTTC. Translating it yields CASTTEGAAGYTF.